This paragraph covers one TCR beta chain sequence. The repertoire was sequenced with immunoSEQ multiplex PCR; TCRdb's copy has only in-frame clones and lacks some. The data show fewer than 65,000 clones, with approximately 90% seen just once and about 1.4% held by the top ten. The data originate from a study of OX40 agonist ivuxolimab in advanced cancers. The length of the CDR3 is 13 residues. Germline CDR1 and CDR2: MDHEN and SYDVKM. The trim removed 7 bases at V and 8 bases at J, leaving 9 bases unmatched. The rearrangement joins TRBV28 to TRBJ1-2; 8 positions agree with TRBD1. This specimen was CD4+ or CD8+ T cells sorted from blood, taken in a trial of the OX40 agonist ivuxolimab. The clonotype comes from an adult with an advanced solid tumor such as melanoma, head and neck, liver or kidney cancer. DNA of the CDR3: TGTGCCAGCACCCTGGACAGGGTATACGGCTACACCTTC. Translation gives CASTLDRVYGYTF.